The 21 T cell receptor beta chains below come from one sample, sequenced in a study of T cell responses to AZD1222 COVID-19 vaccine. Data came from immunoSEQ multiplex PCR; TCRdb stores just in-frame clones and leaves some out. This sample yields around 110,000 clones, of which around 92% are seen a single time; about 3% belongs to the top ten. The starting material was peripheral blood, obtained on day 0 of AZD1222 vaccination. The receptors were sampled from an adult in good health.

The chain employs TRBV10-3 and TRBJ2-3; 10 nucleotides line up with TRBD2. The CDR3 is 15 amino acids. Germline V gene lookup returns CDR1 ENHRY and CDR2 SYGVKD. J lost 5 bases, V lost 2 bases, and 4 bases had no gene match. The CDR3 loop reads CAISEPSGSGDTQYF. The DNA for the CDR3 is TGTGCCATCAGTGAGCCTAGCGGGAGCGGAGATACGCAGTATTTT.

The chain is built from TRBV9 and TRBJ2-1, with 10 bases fitting TRBD2. This CDR3 is 16 amino acids long. Trimming cost V 0 bases and J 9 bases; bases outside gene matches: 9. Germline lookup yields CDR1 SGDLS and CDR2 YYNGEE. This chain's CDR3 is CASSVVSSGSGSEQFF. CDR3 nucleotides: TGTGCCAGCAGCGTAGTTTCTAGCGGGAGTGGAAGTGAGCAGTTCTTC.

The chain uses TRBV18 and TRBJ2-2; no definite D call. This CDR3 region has 15 residues. Trimming took off 4 bases at V and 1 base at J, with 10 bases between the two ends. Germline CDR1 is KGHSH and CDR2 is LQKENI. CDR3 sequence (DNA): TGTGCCAGCTCACTCGTCGTGGGGAACACCGGGGAGCTGTTTTTT. It encodes CASSLVVGNTGELFF.

The chain joins TRBV6-5 to TRBJ1-2; D remains unclear. V dropped 6 bases and J dropped 3 bases, with 14 bases sitting between them. Germline loops: CDR1 MNHEY, CDR2 SVGAGI. This CDR3 comprises 14 residues. The CDR3 DNA reads TGTGCCAGCAGCACCACCGGACGGTACTATGGCTACACCTTC. Translating it yields CASSTTGRYYGYTF.

This chain uses TRBV5-1 with TRBJ2-1, with 10 bases identical to TRBD1. The CDR3 length is 15 residues. V shed 4 bases, J shed 6 bases, and the junction held 7 bases outside the gene matches. Germline V lookup: CDR1 SGHRS, CDR2 YFSETQ. The CDR3 DNA reads TGCGCCAGCAGCCTGTTCGGGACAGGGGTCAATGAGCAGTTCTTC. This sequence encodes CASSLFGTGVNEQFF.

This clone was recorded a few times. J is TRBJ2-7 and V is TRBV27; 8 positions match TRBD1. This CDR3 contains 16 residues. J was trimmed by 3 bases and V by 0 bases; bases with no gene match: 7. CDR1 MNHEY and CDR2 SMNVEV come from the germline V gene (reference sequence). CDR3 sequence reads: CASSLSIGDRYYEQYF. In nucleotides, the CDR3 is TGTGCCAGCAGTTTATCGATAGGGGACAGGTACTACGAGCAGTACTTC.

The rearrangement joins TRBV11-2 to TRBJ2-7, with D possibly TRBD1 on 6 matching bases. CDR1 is SGHAT, CDR2 FQNNGV, per germline. Trimming removed 2 bases at V and 5 bases at J, with 13 bases between. The CDR3 runs to 14 residues. As DNA, the CDR3 is TGTGCCAGCAGCTTAATTCTGGGGGCCCACGAGCAGTACTTC. As protein: CASSLILGAHEQYF.

The chain links TRBV20-1 to TRBJ1-2; D possibly corresponds to TRBD1 (5 bases). This CDR3 is built from 11 residues. CDR1 is DFQATT, CDR2 SNEGSKA, per germline (reference sequence). Trimming stripped 6 bases from V and 4 bases from J, with 9 bases between. CDR3 nucleotide sequence: TGCAGTGCCCTAAGGGGCTATGGCTACACCTTC. This gives the protein CSALRGYGYTF.

This clone was found a few times. The CDR3 region is CSVLSAQGAYGYTF. CDR3 in DNA: TGCAGCGTGTTGTCCGCCCAGGGAGCCTATGGCTACACCTTC. The chain combines TRBV29-1 with TRBJ1-2; D might be TRBD1 (5 bases). From germline, CDR1 is SQVTM and CDR2 ANQGSEA. CDR3 length: 14 residues. Trimming pared 6 bases from V and 4 bases from J, leaving 18 bases between.

A single count supports this clone. Written as DNA, the CDR3 is TGTGCCAGCAGCCAAGAACCAGAGAACACTGAAGCTTTCTTT. Encoded protein: CASSQEPENTEAFF. V and J are TRBV3-1 (or the pseudogene TRBV3-2) and TRBJ1-1; D ambiguous. CDR1 is LGHDT and CDR2 is YNNKEL in the germline V gene (reference sequence). CDR3 size: 14 residues. Trimming shortened V by 0 bases and J by 1 base, and 6 bases separated the two germline ends.

The V and J genes are TRBV28 and TRBJ1-3, with 9 bases matching TRBD1. The CDR3 length is 14 residues. Germline-derived CDR1 and CDR2 are MDHEN and SYDVKM. The V segment lost 3 bases and the J segment 3 bases; nucleotides outside the gene matches: 0. The CDR3 DNA follows: TGTGCCAGCAGTTTGACAGGGGGTGGAAACACCATATATTTT. Its protein product is CASSLTGGGNTIYF.

This clone was observed a single time. The chain carries TRBV5-8 and TRBJ1-1; TRBD1 matches 8 bases. With V trimmed by 4 bases and J by 6 bases, 11 bases remained unmatched. Per the germline V gene, CDR1 is SGHTS and CDR2 is YDEGEE. This CDR3 is 15 amino acids long. This CDR3 is CASSKGQVEAAEAFF. The DNA for the CDR3 is TGTGCCAGCAGCAAGGGACAGGTTGAAGCTGCTGAAGCTTTCTTT. The full variable domain, with the rest looked up from reference TRBV5-8 and TRBJ1-1, is EAGVTQSPTHLIKTRGQQATLRCSPISGHTSVYWYQQALGLGLQFLLWYDEGEERNRGNFPPRFSGRQFPNYSSELNVNALELEDSALYLCASSKGQVEAAEAFFGQGTRLTVV.

The gene calls are TRBV12-5 and TRBJ1-5, with TRBD1 identical over 7 bases. The CDR3 length is 15 residues. V lost 1 base, J lost 5 bases, and 5 bases stayed unmatched. Germline CDR1 is LGHNT and CDR2 is FRNRAP. This chain's CDR3 is CASGLGARGDQPQHF. In nucleotides, the CDR3 is TGTGCTAGTGGTTTGGGGGCCAGGGGGGATCAGCCCCAGCATTTT.

V and J are TRBV19 and TRBJ1-1, with a weak D call TRBD1 (6 bases). Between the trimmed V and J ends, which lost 3 bases and 2 bases, there was a span of 13 bases. The CDR3 contains 15 residues. The germline V gene encodes CDR1 LNHDA and CDR2 SQIVND (reference sequence). CDR3 nucleotides: TGTGCCAGTAGTATCCTAGCGGGGGCAAACACTGAAGCTTTCTTT. Translation gives CASSILAGANTEAFF.

This chain uses TRBV12-5 with TRBJ2-2; possibly TRBD1 or TRBD2 for D (6 bases each). CDR1 and CDR2 (germline): LGHNT, FRNRAP. The V gene lost 2 bases and the J gene lost 7 bases, with 11 bases spanning the gap. This CDR3 has 14 residues. CDR3 coding DNA: TGTGCTAGTGGTTTGATCGGGGGCGTCGGGGAGCTGTTTTTT. It specifies CASGLIGGVGELFF.

The rearrangement uses TRBV5-5 and TRBJ1-2; unclear D gene. V lost 0 bases to trimming and J lost 7 bases, with 13 bases between them. This CDR3 is 14 amino acids long. CDR1 is SGHKS, CDR2 YYEKEE, per germline (reference sequence). Here the CDR3 reads CASSLEGQSSGYTF. CDR3 coding DNA: TGTGCCAGCAGCTTGGAAGGTCAGTCAAGTGGCTACACCTTC.

This sequence joins TRBV18 and TRBJ2-3; D gene ambiguous. V was shortened by 2 bases and J by 2 bases, with 14 bases between the two germline ends. From germline, CDR1 is KGHSH and CDR2 LQKENI. The length of the CDR3 is 16 residues. DNA of the CDR3: TGTGCCAGCTCACCATTGAAAGACATCATCACAGATACGCAGTATTTT. As protein: CASSPLKDIITDTQYF.

This clone was recorded once. The chain has TRBV10-3 and TRBJ2-7, with unresolved D. Trimming removed 4 bases from V and 2 bases from J, with 18 bases in between. Germline V gene sequence: CDR1 ENHRY, CDR2 SYGVKD. The CDR3 length is 16 residues. CDR3: CAISGDPRTLTYEQYF. CDR3 coding DNA: TGTGCCATCAGTGGCGATCCGCGAACCTTGACCTACGAGCAGTACTTC.

V usage is TRBV5-1 and J usage is TRBJ1-5; D is possibly TRBD1 (6 bases). Trimming took off 2 bases at V and 5 bases at J, with 11 bases between the two ends. CDR1 SGHRS and CDR2 YFSETQ come from the germline V gene. The CDR3 extends over 14 amino acids. DNA of the CDR3: TGCGCCAGCAGCTTTACGGGGGGCGATCAGCCCCAGCATTTT. It specifies CASSFTGGDQPQHF.

This clone was seen just once. This sequence joins TRBV28 and TRBJ2-5; D is possibly TRBD2 (5 bases). V was clipped by 7 bases and J by 5 bases, with 14 bases between them. The length of the CDR3 is 13 residues. Germline lookup yields CDR1 MDHEN and CDR2 SYDVKM. The CDR3 is CASTRTVAETQYF. CDR3 DNA: TGTGCCAGCACCAGGACTGTTGCGGAGACCCAGTACTTC.

The chain employs TRBV18 and TRBJ2-2; 11 positions match TRBD2. Germline values: CDR1 KGHSH, CDR2 LQKENI. The CDR3 consists of 19 residues. V shed 3 bases and J 0 bases; nucleotides not matched to a gene: 9. The CDR3 here is CASSPRPGTSGSNTGELFF. In DNA, the CDR3 is TGTGCCAGCTCACCTCGTCCCGGGACTAGCGGATCGAACACCGGGGAGCTGTTTTTT.